A single sample is the source of the 32 T cell receptor beta chains below, sequenced in a study of blood T cell repertoires in COVID-19. The assay was immunoSEQ multiplex PCR, and TCRdb's table has in-frame clones only and misses some. The table records around 130,000 clones, around 77% of them present only once. Sequencing was carried out using peripheral blood. These receptors came from a human donor in a cohort sampled during active COVID-19.

This clone was detected a few times. The rearrangement links TRBV5-6 to TRBJ2-7; D perhaps matches TRBD2 (6 bases). Germline lookup yields CDR1 SGHDT and CDR2 YYEEEE. Trimming took off 1 base at V and 7 bases at J, with 18 bases between the two ends. This CDR3 comprises 15 residues. The CDR3 coding sequence is TGTGCCAGCAGCTTGAATGGGAGGCCTAGCAGAGAGCAGTACTTC. Encoded protein: CASSLNGRPSREQYF.

This chain uses TRBV5-6 with TRBJ2-7, with 8 bases that match TRBD1. Trimming removed 3 bases from V and 4 bases from J; junction bases left unmatched: 9. This CDR3 region has 15 residues. Germline lookup yields CDR1 SGHDT and CDR2 YYEEEE. The CDR3: CASSWPGQDLYEQYF. The CDR3 DNA is TGTGCCAGCAGCTGGCCGGGACAGGATCTTTACGAGCAGTACTTC. Full variable domain (rest looked up from reference TRBV5-6 and TRBJ2-7): DAGVTQSPTHLIKTRGQQVTLRCSPKSGHDTVSWYQQALGQGPQFIFQYYEEEERQRGNFPDRFSGHQFPNYSSELNVNALLLGDSALYLCASSWPGQDLYEQYFGPGTRLTVT.

The rearrangement uses TRBV7-6 and TRBJ2-7, with a weak D call TRBD2 (5 bases). The CDR3 sequence is 14 residues long. Germline CDR1 and CDR2: SGHVS and FNYEAQ. V was cut by 1 base and J by 3 bases, with 10 bases left in between. CDR3 region: CASSLGRELYEQYF. Written as DNA, the CDR3 is TGTGCCAGCAGCTTAGGCCGGGAACTCTACGAGCAGTACTTC.

J is TRBJ2-1 and V is TRBV6-5; TRBD2 aligns across 15 bases. CDR3 length: 15 amino acids. J was trimmed by 7 bases and V by 8 bases; bases with no gene match: 6. Germline V gene lookup returns CDR1 MNHEY and CDR2 SVGAGI. The CDR3 DNA follows: TGTGCCAGCCCCGGGACTAGCGGGGGGAGAAATGAGCAGTTCTTC. Protein product: CASPGTSGGRNEQFF.

V is TRBV5-6 and J is TRBJ2-5; TRBD2 aligns across 9 bases. Germline V gives CDR1 SGHDT, CDR2 YYEEEE. The CDR3 has 16 amino acids. J was trimmed by 1 base and V by 1 base; bases with no gene match: 5. CDR3 loop: CASSLFLAGTQETQYF. DNA for the CDR3: TGTGCCAGCAGCTTGTTTCTAGCGGGGACCCAAGAGACCCAGTACTTC. The whole variable domain, remainder taken from reference TRBV5-6 and TRBJ2-5, is DAGVTQSPTHLIKTRGQQVTLRCSPKSGHDTVSWYQQALGQGPQFIFQYYEEEERQRGNFPDRFSGHQFPNYSSELNVNALLLGDSALYLCASSLFLAGTQETQYFGPGTRLLVL.

J is TRBJ1-1 and V is TRBV5-6; possible D gene TRBD1, 6 bases. Germline-derived CDR1 and CDR2 are SGHDT and YYEEEE. Trimming removed 0 bases at V and 5 bases at J, with 17 bases between. The CDR3 sequence is 16 residues long. The CDR3 nucleotides read TGTGCCAGCAGCTTGGGCATCGGGGGGGCTAGGACTGAAGCTTTCTTT. It yields the protein CASSLGIGGARTEAFF. The full variable domain, rest sourced from reference TRBV5-6 and TRBJ1-1, is DAGVTQSPTHLIKTRGQQVTLRCSPKSGHDTVSWYQQALGQGPQFIFQYYEEEERQRGNFPDRFSGHQFPNYSSELNVNALLLGDSALYLCASSLGIGGARTEAFFGQGTRLTVV.

The V call is TRBV9, the J call TRBJ2-7; 8 positions agree with TRBD2. Losses at the gene ends were 2 bases for V and 5 bases for J; bases not matched to a gene: 6. The CDR3 covers 14 residues. Germline lookup yields CDR1 SGDLS and CDR2 YYNGEE. The CDR3 DNA is TGTGCCAGCAGCGTGTGGGGGGGACTAGACGAGCAGTACTTC. Its translation: CASSVWGGLDEQYF.

This clone showed up just a few times. V and J are TRBV7-3 and TRBJ1-1, with no clear D. The CDR3 consists of 12 residues. Trimming removed 4 bases at V and 4 bases at J, with 7 bases between. The V gene's germline CDR1 is SGHTA and CDR2 FQGTGA. The DNA for the CDR3 is TGTGCCAGCAGCTCTGCAGGCACTGAAGCTTTCTTT. This encodes CASSSAGTEAFF.

This rearrangement joins TRBV7-6 to TRBJ2-7, with D possibly being TRBD1 (6 bases). CDR3 size: 16 residues. Trimming stripped 1 base from V and 4 bases from J, with 17 bases between. Germline CDR1 is SGHVS and CDR2 is FNYEAQ. CDR3 nucleotide sequence: TGTGCCAGCAGCTTAGGGTCCAGGGGCGGCAGATACGAGCAGTACTTC. Translating it yields CASSLGSRGGRYEQYF. The full variable domain, completed using reference TRBV7-6 and TRBJ2-7, is GAGVSQSPRYKVTKRGQDVALRCDPISGHVSLYWYRQALGQGPEFLTYFNYEAQQDKSGLPNDRFSAERPEGSISTLTIQRTEQRDSAMYRCASSLGSRGGRYEQYFGPGTRLTVT.

The chain carries TRBV3-1 (or the pseudogene TRBV3-2) and TRBJ2-3, with 12 bases that match TRBD2. Losses at the gene ends were 6 bases for V and 1 base for J; bases not matched to a gene: 5. Germline V lookup: CDR1 LGHDT, CDR2 YNNKEL (reference sequence). CDR3 length equals 16 residues. CDR3 in amino acids: CASRLAGGQGTDTQYF. In DNA form, the CDR3 reads TGTGCCAGCAGGCTAGCGGGAGGGCAGGGCACAGATACGCAGTATTTT.

This clone was recorded only once. The rearrangement uses TRBV5-8 and TRBJ1-1; D unclear. The CDR3 length is 17 residues. V lost 0 bases and J lost 4, with 19 bases in between. CDR1 and CDR2 (germline): SGHTS, YDEGEE. CDR3 sequence (DNA): TGTGCCAGCAGCTTGGCAAGATACGGGGAATCGACCACTGAAGCTTTCTTT. Encoded protein: CASSLARYGESTTEAFF.

The J gene is TRBJ2-7, the V gene TRBV28; 9 positions agree with TRBD2. V was pared by 3 bases and J by 6 bases, with 3 bases of the junction left unmatched. The CDR3 totals 13 residues. The germline V gene encodes CDR1 MDHEN and CDR2 SYDVKM. CDR3 amino acids: CASSLWREGEQYF. For the CDR3, the DNA is TGTGCCAGCAGTTTGTGGCGGGAGGGCGAGCAGTACTTC.

The chain has TRBV4-1 and TRBJ2-7; 10 nucleotides match TRBD2. This CDR3 has 15 amino acids. In germline, CDR1 is MGHRA, CDR2 YSYEKL. V lost 2 bases and J lost 2; bases outside the gene matches: 3. DNA of the CDR3: TGCGCCAGCAGCCAAACTAGCGGGATCGCCTACGAGCAGTACTTC. Encoded protein: CASSQTSGIAYEQYF.

The genes are TRBV6-6 and TRBJ1-2; 10 nucleotides match TRBD1. CDR1 is MNHNY and CDR2 is SVGAGI in the germline V gene (reference sequence). This CDR3 is built from 14 residues. V shed 5 bases and J 8 bases; nucleotides not matched to a gene: 8. DNA for the CDR3: TGTGCCAGCAGTGGTACGGGGACAGGGGACGGCTACACCTTC. This encodes CASSGTGTGDGYTF.

As concerns this clone: The same CDR3 can be traced to other DNA sequences in this sample. The chain employs TRBV7-9 and TRBJ1-5; no reliable D call. Trimming took off 2 bases at V and 2 bases at J, with 4 bases between the two ends. The CDR3 covers 13 residues. Germline-derived CDR1 and CDR2 are SEHNR and FQNEAQ (reference sequence). As DNA, the CDR3 is TGTGCCAGCAGCTTACAGGGCAATCAGCCCCAGCATTTT. This sequence encodes CASSLQGNQPQHF. The variable domain in full, completed from reference TRBV7-9 and TRBJ1-5, reads DTGVSQNPRHKITKRGQNVTFRCDPISEHNRLYWYRQTLGQGPEFLTYFQNEAQLEKSRLLSDRFSAERPKGSFSTLEIQRTEQGDSAMYLCASSLQGNQPQHFGDGTRLSIL.

The J gene is TRBJ2-1, the V gene TRBV28; TRBD2 agrees at 7 bases. J lost 9 bases, V lost 3 bases, and 5 bases had no gene match. Germline assignment: CDR1 MDHEN and CDR2 SYDVKM. The CDR3 is made up of 13 amino acids. The CDR3 region is CASSFPSGGEQFF. The CDR3 nucleotides read TGTGCCAGCAGTTTTCCTAGCGGTGGTGAGCAGTTCTTC.

This rearrangement joins TRBV19 to TRBJ1-5, with 9 positions matching TRBD1. The CDR3 contains 16 residues. Germline CDR1 is LNHDA and CDR2 is SQIVND (reference sequence). J lost 4 bases, V lost 7 bases, and 11 bases had no gene match. This CDR3 is CASTGQGGMSNQPQHF. For the CDR3, the DNA is TGTGCCAGTACGGGACAGGGAGGAATGAGTAATCAGCCCCAGCATTTT.

This chain uses TRBV6-6 with TRBJ1-6, with 10 positions matching TRBD1. The CDR3 totals 16 residues. J gave up 9 bases and V 4 bases, and 9 bases lay outside the gene matches. Germline lookup yields CDR1 MNHNY and CDR2 SVGAGI (reference sequence). Here the CDR3 reads CASSFGSDRGSSPLHF. CDR3 nucleotide sequence: TGTGCCAGCAGTTTCGGATCGGACAGGGGGAGTTCACCCCTCCACTTT.

On this clone: Mismatch with germline at one junction end may stem from a read error. This chain connects TRBV7-7 to TRBJ1-1; D is unclear. The CDR3 is 13 residues long. Looked up from germline, CDR1 is SSHAT and CDR2 is FNYEAQ (reference sequence). The CDR3 coding sequence is TGTGCTAGCAGCTTATCCATGAACACTGAAGCTTTCTTT. This translates into CASSLSMNTEAFF.

The rearrangement uses TRBV25-1 and TRBJ1-5, with TRBD1 identical over 7 bases. Germline CDR1 MGHDK, CDR2 SYGVNS. J lost 7 bases, V lost 5 bases, and 8 bases had no gene match. This CDR3 is 14 amino acids long. CDR3 bases: TGTGCCAGCAGTAAGACAGGGTTGGGCCAGCCCCAGCATTTT. Residues: CASSKTGLGQPQHF.

This chain joins TRBV5-1 and TRBJ2-7, with 8 bases aligning to TRBD2. Per germline, CDR1 SGHRS and CDR2 YFSETQ. The CDR3 has 17 residues. Unmatched junction bases numbered 15, after V lost 3 bases and J lost 4 bases. CDR3 coding DNA: TGCGCCAGCAGCTCGGACCTTCATAGCGGGGAAAGTTACGAGCAGTACTTC. Its translation: CASSSDLHSGESYEQYF.

The rearrangement joins TRBV5-5 to TRBJ2-2; TRBD1 agrees at 7 bases. The CDR3 loop spans 14 amino acids. Trimming at V came to 0 bases and at J to 7 bases, leaving 3 bases not matched to a gene. Germline V gives CDR1 SGHKS, CDR2 YYEKEE (reference sequence). Here the CDR3 reads CASSLDRGIGELFF. For the CDR3, the DNA is TGTGCCAGCAGCTTGGACAGGGGAATCGGGGAGCTGTTTTTT.

This clone has a handful of counts. The chain joins TRBV19 to TRBJ1-6, with D perhaps TRBD1 (5 bases). Between the trimmed V and J ends, which lost 4 bases and 5 bases, there was a span of 9 bases. The germline V gene has CDR1 LNHDA and CDR2 SQIVND (reference sequence). The CDR3 extends over 14 amino acids. CDR3 region: CASSTGQDNSPLHF. The CDR3 DNA reads as TGTGCCAGTAGTACTGGACAAGATAATTCACCCCTCCACTTT.

This clone has just a few counts. This sequence joins TRBV18 and TRBJ2-2, with 10 nucleotides matching TRBD1. This CDR3 region has 15 residues. After removal of 3 bases from V and 4 bases from J, the junction contained 2 bases not matched to a gene. From germline, CDR1 is KGHSH and CDR2 LQKENI. For the CDR3, the DNA is TGTGCCAGCTCACCGTGGACAGGGGGCACCGGGGAGCTGTTTTTT. It translates to CASSPWTGGTGELFF.

The chain carries TRBV6-1 and TRBJ1-5; D remains unclear. This CDR3 comprises 14 residues. Between the trimmed V and J ends, which lost 3 bases and 4 bases, there was a span of 10 bases. Germline loops: CDR1 MNHNS, CDR2 SASEGT. As DNA, the CDR3 is TGTGCCAGCAGTGAGGCATCAGGAAATCAGCCCCAGCATTTT. Translation gives CASSEASGNQPQHF.

This sequence joins TRBV30 and TRBJ2-7; TRBD2 matches 8 bases. With V trimmed by 2 bases and J by 0 bases, 6 bases remained unmatched. Germline loops: CDR1 GTSNPN, CDR2 SVGIG (reference sequence). The CDR3 contains 15 residues. CDR3 coding DNA: TGTGCCTGGAGTCTGAGCGGGAGCTCCTCCTACGAGCAGTACTTC. Translating it yields CAWSLSGSSSYEQYF. Combining the CDR3 with reference TRBV30 and TRBJ2-7 gives the whole variable domain SQTIHQWPATLVQPVGSPLSLECTVEGTSNPNLYWYRQAAGRGLQLLFYSVGIGQISSEVPQNLSASRPQDRQFILSSKKLLLSDSGFYLCAWSLSGSSSYEQYFGPGTRLTVT.

This clone has more than one count but fewer than ten. The rearrangement links TRBV2 to TRBJ1-1, with a weak D call TRBD1 (6 bases). This CDR3 has 13 residues. V was shortened by 6 bases and J by 4 bases, with 12 bases between the two germline ends. Germline-derived CDR1 and CDR2 are SNHLY and FYNNEI. CDR3 DNA: TGTGCCAGCAGGGCGGACAGCATCACTGAAGCTTTCTTT. Its protein is CASRADSITEAFF.

V usage is TRBV4-2 and J usage is TRBJ2-7, with a weak D call TRBD2 (5 bases). Germline CDR1 is LGHNA and CDR2 is YNFKEQ. Trimming shortened V by 1 base and J by 0 bases, and 7 bases separated the two germline ends. The CDR3 is 14 residues long. The CDR3 DNA reads TGTGCCAGCAGCCAAGTTGGGAGCTCCTACGAGCAGTACTTC. It specifies CASSQVGSSYEQYF.

The chain is built from TRBV29-1 and TRBJ2-7; 8 bases match TRBD2. J was trimmed by 6 bases and V by 8 bases; bases with no gene match: 9. CDR3 length: 12 amino acids. Germline CDR1 is SQVTM and CDR2 is ANQGSEA. The CDR3 spells CSTVGLESEQYF. CDR3 DNA sequence: TGCAGCACGGTGGGACTAGAGAGCGAGCAGTACTTC.

The chain couples TRBV6-5 to TRBJ2-7, with D unclear. The length of the CDR3 is 14 residues. Trimming cost V 7 bases and J 7 bases, with 20 bases left between them. The V gene's germline CDR1 is MNHEY and CDR2 SVGAGI. The CDR3 nucleotides read TGTGCCAGCATCGCCCCCGGCGGTCTTGAGGAGCAGTACTTC. Its protein is CASIAPGGLEEQYF.

This sequence joins TRBV11-2 and TRBJ1-3; TRBD1 aligns across 9 bases. The CDR3 is 18 residues long. The germline CDR1 and CDR2 sequences are SGHAT and FQNNGV. Trimming removed 3 bases from V and 0 bases from J; junction bases left unmatched: 9. The CDR3 is CASSFRTGALNSGNTIYF. The CDR3 nucleotides are TGTGCCAGCAGCTTCAGGACAGGGGCATTGAACTCTGGAAACACCATATATTTT.

This clone occurred a few times. The rearrangement uses TRBV28 and TRBJ1-2, with 7 bases identical to TRBD1. V gave up 6 bases and J gave up 14 bases; unmatched junction bases: 15. The CDR3 runs to 13 residues. Germline V gives CDR1 MDHEN, CDR2 SYDVKM. CDR3 amino acids: CASSPDRVTSQTF. CDR3 DNA sequence: TGTGCCAGCAGCCCTGACAGGGTCACCAGTCAGACCTTC.